Below are 23 T cell receptor beta chains sequenced from a single sample in a study of regulatory T cells in long-lasting Graves disease (dated by TCRdb to the early 2020s). Receptor amplification or capture employed multiplex PCR. The data were produced on an Illumina HiSeq 4000. To build TCR beta libraries, CDR3 regions were amplified by Arm-PCR using iRepertoire HTBI primers. TCRdb trimmed the raw reads at Q25, called clones with MiXCR and kept productive beta chains. Rows with a matching CDR3 protein are joined into one entry that keeps the most common DNA and genes. Across this sample there are approximately 690,000 distinct CDR3 sequences, with about 30% seen only once. Around 42% of the sample is taken by the ten largest. The sample's time point label, in plain terms: persistent/refractory GD, antithyroid drugs over 5 years with positive TRAb. For both TCR sequencing and RNA sequencing, RNA was extracted from PBMCs in TRIzol.

The sample was peripheral blood mononuclear cells (PBMCs), taken when the disease was refractory, from a patient treated with antithyroid drugs. Receptors were obtained from a female donor with Graves disease.

This clonotype has just a few counts. The chain combines TRBV20-1 with TRBJ1-5; maybe TRBD1 (5 bases). Germline CDR1 is DFQATT and CDR2 is SNEGSKA (reference sequence). Trimming took off 3 bases at V and 2 bases at J, with 11 bases between the two ends. The CDR3 runs 14 residues. The CDR3 coding sequence is TGCAGTGCTAGCGGGGCGGTCGGCAATCAGCCCCAGCATTTT. Amino acid sequence: CSASGAVGNQPQHF.

Concerning this clonotype: One junction end disagrees with the germline gene, perhaps due to a read error. The CDR3 DNA sequence: TGTGCCAGTAGTATAGCAGGGTTGGGAGAGACCCTGTACTTC. Protein product: CASSIAGLGETLYF. V usage is TRBV19 and J usage is TRBJ2-5; D is perhaps TRBD1 or TRBD2 (5 bases each). The CDR3 length is 14 residues. Germline V gene sequence: CDR1 LNHDA, CDR2 SQIVND (reference sequence).

V and J are TRBV5-1 and TRBJ1-6; 9 positions agree with TRBD1. Per germline, CDR1 SGHRS and CDR2 YFSETQ. The junction had 5 bases not matched to a gene; V was cut back by 2 bases and J by 8 bases. This CDR3 is built from 15 residues. CDR3 loop: CASSLGQGWDSPLHF. CDR3 in DNA: TGCGCCAGCAGCTTAGGACAGGGGTGGGATTCACCCCTCCACTTT.

The gene calls are TRBV20-1 and TRBJ1-5; D may be TRBD1 (5 bases). The CDR3 covers 17 residues. V lost 0 bases and J 1 base, leaving 16 bases between the germline ends. Germline V lookup: CDR1 DFQATT, CDR2 SNEGSKA (reference sequence). Here the CDR3 DNA reads TGCAGTGCTAGAGATGGGGGATCCCCGGGCAGCAATCAGCCCCAGCATTTT. It is translated as CSARDGGSPGSNQPQHF.

The table lists this clonotype with a few counts. V gene TRBV7-9 combines with J gene TRBJ2-7; tentatively, D is TRBD2 (5 bases). CDR1 is SEHNR, CDR2 FQNEAQ, per germline (reference sequence). The CDR3 is 16 amino acids. V shed 4 bases and J shed 4 bases, with 20 bases lying between them. The CDR3 reads CASSSPEGSANYEQYF. DNA for the CDR3: TGTGCCAGCAGCTCTCCTGAGGGATCGGCCAATTACGAGCAGTACTTC.

This clonotype was counted ten times or more. The chain recombines TRBV12-3 or TRBV12-4 with TRBJ1-1, with D perhaps matching TRBD1 (5 bases). Trimming took 6 bases from V and 6 from J, leaving 11 bases between them. The CDR3 covers 12 residues. The CDR3 region has the DNA TGTGCCAGCAGCTTAAAAGGGGCTGAAGCTTTCTTT. As protein: CASSLKGAEAFF.

This clonotype showed up just a few times. J is TRBJ1-5 and V is TRBV6-1; D is unclear. V was pared by 0 bases and J by 2 bases, with 17 bases between. The CDR3 is 18 residues long. Germline V gives CDR1 MNHNS, CDR2 SASEGT. CDR3 sequence reads: CASSEALRGSRRNQPQHF. The DNA for the CDR3 is TGTGCCAGCAGTGAAGCGCTTCGGGGTTCAAGGCGCAATCAGCCCCAGCATTTT.

This clonotype has a count of ten or more. The chain has TRBV2 and TRBJ1-4; D is ambiguous. The CDR3 runs 15 residues. Trimming pared 7 bases from V and 7 bases from J, leaving 19 bases between. Germline V gene data show CDR1 as SNHLY and CDR2 as FYNNEI. The CDR3 sequence: CASTIRHGVVEKLFF. CDR3 DNA sequence: TGTGCCAGCACCATACGACACGGGGTTGTTGAAAAACTGTTTTTT.

In regard to this clonotype: One end of the junction varies from germline; a read error may be responsible. The chain combines TRBV12-3 or TRBV12-4 with TRBJ1-6; unclear D gene. The CDR3 extends over 15 amino acids. CDR3 protein: CASSLAGSYNSPLRF. The CDR3 coding sequence is TGTGCCAGCAGTTTAGCCGGCTCCTATAATTCACCCCTCCGCTTT.

This clonotype was observed a few times. The V and J genes are TRBV6-5 and TRBJ1-3, with D unresolved. The CDR3 is made up of 15 amino acids. V dropped 1 base and J dropped 0 bases, with 7 bases sitting between them. CDR1 is MNHEY and CDR2 is SVGAGI in the germline V gene. CDR3: CASSYLGSSGNTIYF. For the CDR3, the DNA is TGTGCCAGCAGTTACTTGGGGAGCTCTGGAAACACCATATATTTT.

CDR3 bases: TGTGCCAGCAGCGTAGGGCTAGTTCACGAGCAGTACTTC. This codes for CASSVGLVHEQYF. The chain has TRBV9 and TRBJ2-7; D gene uncertain. The length of the CDR3 is 13 residues. V was cut by 0 bases and J by 5 bases, with 9 bases left in between. Germline-derived CDR1 and CDR2 are SGDLS and YYNGEE.

CDR3 in DNA: TGTGCCAGCAGTTTATTCCAGGGTAACACTGAAGCTTTCTTT. Its protein product is CASSLFQGNTEAFF. The chain is built from TRBV12-3 or TRBV12-4 and TRBJ1-1, with D tentatively TRBD1 (5 bases). There are 14 residues in the CDR3. V shed 2 bases and J shed 2 bases, with 9 bases lying between them.

Only a few counts were recorded for this clonotype. The V gene is TRBV20-1, the J gene TRBJ1-1; D remains unclear. V dropped 3 bases and J dropped 11 bases, with 13 bases sitting between them. CDR1 and CDR2 (germline): DFQATT, SNEGSKA (reference sequence). CDR3 length equals 11 residues. The chain's CDR3 is CSASVLTAAFF. The CDR3 bases are TGCAGTGCTAGCGTCCTAACCGCGGCTTTCTTT.

This chain links TRBV5-4 with TRBJ2-7; the D gene is possibly TRBD2 (6 bases). The V gene's germline CDR1 is SGHNT and CDR2 YYREEE (reference sequence). V lost 4 bases and J lost 3, with 14 bases in between. This CDR3 is built from 14 residues. The CDR3 reads CASSPPGGLYEQYF. CDR3 nucleotides: TGTGCCAGCAGCCCCCCAGGAGGGCTCTACGAGCAGTACTTC.

The sample holds a few counts of this clonotype. The J gene is TRBJ1-4, the V gene TRBV5-1; 8 nucleotides agree with TRBD1. V gave up 0 bases and J gave up 4 bases; unmatched junction bases: 8. The CDR3 has 17 residues. Germline V gene lookup returns CDR1 SGHRS and CDR2 YFSETQ. This chain's CDR3 is CASSLDGGQGVNEKLFF. The CDR3 DNA is TGCGCCAGCAGCTTGGATGGCGGACAGGGCGTTAATGAAAAACTGTTTTTT.

The chain combines TRBV6-9 with TRBJ1-1; tentatively, D is TRBD1 (6 bases). CDR3 length equals 15 residues. V dropped 3 bases and J dropped 1 base, with 12 bases sitting between them. Germline CDR1 and CDR2: MNHGY and SVAAGI. The CDR3 DNA reads as TGTGCCAGCAGTTACCTGACAGGCGCGAACACTGAAGCTTTCTTT. This sequence encodes CASSYLTGANTEAFF.

V usage is TRBV5-1 and J usage is TRBJ2-7, with 14 bases lining up with TRBD2. Germline CDR1 reads SGHRS; CDR2 reads YFSETQ. The CDR3 runs 16 residues. V lost 3 bases, J lost 5 bases, and 7 bases stayed unmatched. In DNA form, the CDR3 reads TGCGCCAGCAGCTGGAGGGGGACTAGCGGGAGCCACGAGCAGTACTTC. Amino acids: CASSWRGTSGSHEQYF.

Many counts were recorded for this clonotype. The chain has TRBV20-1 and TRBJ2-5, with D unresolved. There are 15 residues in the CDR3. CDR1 is DFQATT, CDR2 SNEGSKA, per germline (reference sequence). V lost 0 bases and J 1 base, leaving 12 bases between the germline ends. The CDR3 sequence is CSARDRPGSQETQYF. DNA for the CDR3: TGCAGTGCTAGAGATCGTCCGGGCAGCCAAGAGACCCAGTACTTC.

This clonotype was recorded many times. The V call is TRBV28, the J call TRBJ2-5; D call uncertain. From germline, CDR1 is MDHEN and CDR2 SYDVKM. This CDR3 contains 13 residues. V was cut by 2 bases and J by 0 bases, with 4 bases left in between. The CDR3 region is CASSLRYQETQYF. In DNA, the CDR3 is TGTGCCAGCAGTTTAAGGTACCAAGAGACCCAGTACTTC.

The J gene is TRBJ1-4, the V gene TRBV24-1, with D tentatively TRBD1 (5 bases). The length of the CDR3 is 18 residues. CDR1 and CDR2 from the germline V gene are KGHDR and SFDVKD. Between the trimmed V and J ends, which lost 3 bases and 6 bases, there was a span of 22 bases. The CDR3 DNA follows: TGTGCCACCAGTGATCCACCCCGCGGGACCTCCCGGGATGAAAAACTGTTTTTT. Protein: CATSDPPRGTSRDEKLFF.

The V call is TRBV4-1, the J call TRBJ1-5, with D perhaps matching TRBD1 (5 bases). CDR3 length: 17 amino acids. V was cut by 0 bases and J by 1 base, with 13 bases left in between. The germline V gene encodes CDR1 MGHRA and CDR2 YSYEKL. CDR3 residues: CASSQEIVGGSNQPQHF. CDR3 DNA sequence: TGCGCCAGCAGCCAAGAGATAGTTGGGGGGAGCAATCAGCCCCAGCATTTT.

The chain carries TRBV27 and TRBJ1-5; maybe TRBD1 (6 bases). Per the germline V gene, CDR1 is MNHEY and CDR2 is SMNVEV (reference sequence). The germline V and J ends were trimmed by 8 bases and 2 bases, with 19 bases remaining between them. This CDR3 contains 16 residues. The CDR3 sequence is CASARGGSSGNQPQHF. CDR3 DNA sequence: TGTGCCAGCGCAAGGGGGGGCTCATCGGGCAATCAGCCCCAGCATTTT.

The gene calls are TRBV28 and TRBJ1-3, with 10 bases lining up with TRBD1. The CDR3 covers 17 residues. Germline CDR1 and CDR2: MDHEN and SYDVKM. The V gene end was trimmed by 3 bases and the J gene end by 3 bases; junction bases not matched to a gene: 8. The CDR3 protein is CASSLGTGDFFGNTIYF. DNA for the CDR3: TGTGCCAGCAGTTTGGGGACAGGGGACTTTTTTGGAAACACCATATATTTT.